This TCR beta chain stems from a study of CD8 T cells in ankylosing spondylitis. Notes on the study in general: With a CD8+ phenotype, disease-linked clones were relatively rare in peripheral blood. Seven to nine highly homologous variants made up a TCR beta motif that seemed to typify ankylosing spondylitis blood.

TCRdb processed the 5' RACE reads anew with MiXCR; each CDR3 protein has one entry. The table includes 750,000 to 850,000 distinct CDR3 sequences, about 11% detected once. This clonotype was picked up a small number of times. The antigen is unknown. Germline V gene lookup returns CDR1 MNHEY and CDR2 SVGEGT. The CDR3 is made up of 14 amino acids. V shed 2 bases and J 9 bases; nucleotides not matched to a gene: 6. The sequence came from a male donor with ankylosing spondylitis. This chain connects TRBV6-2 or TRBV6-3 to TRBJ2-1, with 8 bases fitting TRBD2. The sequenced sample consisted of blood, either unsorted or a sorted T cell fraction (not recorded which). CDR3 protein: CASSYVAGRSEQFF. The CDR3 coding sequence is TGTGCCAGCAGTTACGTAGCGGGGAGGAGTGAGCAGTTCTTC.